This T cell receptor beta chain was recorded in a study of technical replicates of blood from several donors. Unmatched junction bases numbered 6, after V lost 6 bases and J lost 6 bases. From germline, CDR1 is MNHNS and CDR2 SASEGT. The CDR3 totals 14 residues. Produced via immunoSEQ multiplex PCR; TCRdb's table is partial and in-frame only. The sample includes 80,000 to 95,000 clones, approximately 97% of them seen just once. This clone has a single count. This chain joins TRBV6-1 and TRBJ2-1; 9 bases are shared with TRBD2. The TCR was taken from a human donor in good health. Sequencing used T cells isolated from PBMCs. CDR3: CASRIAGEGNEQFF. DNA for the CDR3: TGTGCCAGCAGGATAGCGGGAGAGGGCAATGAGCAGTTCTTC.